Given below is one T cell receptor beta chain in context. Antigen: not known. This sample is part of a study of shared clonotypes between healthy human individuals. General study findings and limits: Clonotypes which were not shared had lower generation probabilities than clonotypes that all four donors shared.

CDR3 length: 14 residues. CDR1 is MDHEN, CDR2 SYDVKM, per germline. With 2 bases removed from V and 7 bases from J, the gap between germline ends came to 15 bases. The material for each subset, its genomic DNA, was split evenly across several immunoSEQ plates. Clones were sequenced by immunoSEQ multiplex PCR, and TCRdb holds only the in-frame ones, with some missing. The sample lists roughly 2,000,000 clones; 85% to 95% were seen once. CD45RO-negative, CCR7-selected cells formed the naive CD8 fraction, which excluded terminally differentiated effector memory CD45RA+ cells. The chain combines TRBV28 with TRBJ2-7; no clear D. Sequenced material: naive CD8+ T cells sorted from blood. This receptor was identified in a man aged 18 to 29 in good health. This chain's CDR3 is CASSLRAKGGEQYF. The CDR3 DNA is TGTGCCAGCAGTTTAAGGGCCAAAGGTGGGGAGCAGTACTTC.